This T cell receptor beta chain was identified in a study of long-term antiretroviral therapy in people with HIV. General study results and limits: The study collected blood between 2004 and 2017, possibly under older ART regimens.

Germline V gives CDR1 MNHNS, CDR2 SASEGT. The ends were cut back, 1 base at V and 8 bases at J, with 8 bases in the middle. This CDR3 spans 13 amino acids. A v3.0 immunoSEQ assay was performed at survey level. Method: immunoSEQ multiplex PCR; TCRdb's copy keeps in-frame clones and lacks some. The repertoire includes around 17,000 clones, approximately 96% of them detected once, and 1.2% to 1.5% sits in the top ten. About this clone itself: Its cognate antigen is unknown.

Sample: unsorted PBMCs, taken 10 to 12 years after starting antiretroviral therapy. This receptor was obtained from a man aged 25 to 40 with HIV. The chain recombines TRBV6-1 with TRBJ1-4, with D hard to call. CDR3 DNA: TGTGCCAGCAGTGAAGGATTACAGGAAAAACTGTTTTTT. This translates into CASSEGLQEKLFF.